This T cell receptor (beta chain) was recovered during a study of T cells after yellow fever vaccination. Whole-study results and caveats: Although most clonotypes did not, a small share appeared in both CD4 and CD8 compartments. Abundant clonotypes from the bulk population could have been carried over as contaminants into FACS-sorted repertoires. After the booster, about 95% of CD4 and more than 85% of CD8 primary-response clones were re-detected.

In making TCR cDNA, 5'RACE template switching added a universal primer site and UMIs to it. TCRdb reprocessed the 5' RACE reads via MiXCR and lists one record per CDR3 protein. This table has a few hundred thousand distinct CDR3 sequences, about 5.2% appearing once. CDR1 GTSNPN and CDR2 SVGIG come from the germline V gene (reference sequence). Trimming cost V 2 bases and J 4 bases, with 11 bases left between them. This CDR3 has 13 amino acids. In this sample, this clonotype turned up many times. Its antigen is undetermined. The chain has TRBV30 and TRBJ1-2, with a possible D match to TRBD1 (6 bases). This sequence originates from a young man who received the YFV17D yellow fever vaccine. Source: CD4+ T cells sorted from PBMCs, taken on the day of the yellow fever booster vaccination. The CDR3 is CAWSRDRPYGYTF. CDR3 coding DNA: TGTGCCTGGAGTAGAGACAGGCCCTATGGCTACACCTTC.